The source of this TCR beta chain is a study of cytomegalovirus exposure and HLA in healthy donors (dated by TCRdb to about 2017). With regard to the full study: In an earlier analysis of fewer than 750 of the donors, 276 Gb of sequence data and 90 million to 120 million unique TCR beta sequences from 180 million or so T cells were reported. Roughly 320 gigabases of sequencing data and roughly 81 million unique TCR sequences made up an early release that covered nearly 650 HLA-typed donors. Of the 300 to 450 genotyped donors, over 65% fell in the genetic ancestry cluster associated with self-reported Caucasian donors. The study was designed to test whether signatures of past pathogen exposure could be identified by cataloging public T cell receptors. The study used immunosequencing to profile the T cell repertoires of around 600 subjects and linked those repertoires to cytomegalovirus serostatus. A separate validation cohort of 100 to 150 different subjects was used in addition to the roughly 700-subject first cohort. To predict cytomegalovirus infection status, the study combined high-throughput TCR immunosequencing, statistical association of individual TCRs with disease status, and machine learning. A later analysis re-analyzed previously published TCR beta repertoires from several hundred donors and added high-resolution HLA genotyping to study TCR occurrence patterns. Rather than drawing on any new phenotypic data, the later analysis identified candidate immune exposures from TCR beta sequences and the way those sequences occurred across donors. An earlier analysis of several hundred of the donors applied high-throughput TCR beta sequencing to assess whether each TCR beta V gene segment acted as functional or pseudogenic. Donor age, sex, ethnicity and CMV serostatus were compiled together with the repertoire data. A later genetic analysis used genome-wide SNP genotypes for 398 of the 666 donors, treating that subset as a discovery cohort. All discovery cohort repertoires had been generated using a single sequencing platform. Class I and class II HLA loci were covered by the typing at four-digit resolution. Typing coverage differed by locus: A, B, C, DRB1 and DQB1 were typed in about 629-630 donors, DQA1 in about 510, DPA1 in roughly 590, and DPB1 in 400 to 490. Four to six DR-DQ haplotypes were handled as single units for association and clustering, since linkage in the cohort was strong. On average, around 230,000 unique TCR beta nucleotide sequences were sequenced per donor among some 420 genotyped donors of the cohort, with about 19% of those sequences being non-productive.

To prepare the library, the immunoSEQ multiplex PCR assay was applied. For the multiplex PCR, a mixture combining 60 forward primers for TCR Vbeta segments and 13 reverse primers for TCR Jbeta segments was used. The CDR3 region of rearranged TCR beta genes was amplified from genomic DNA by a multiplex PCR assay. The Illumina HiSeq System was used to sequence the amplified TCR beta libraries as 87-base-pair reads. From the authors' description of their analysis: Across the roughly 700 repertoires, a later analysis counted 80 million or so unique TCR beta chains, roughly 11 million of which were shared by at least two donors. Raw reads were error-corrected and collapsed into unique sequences with a nearest-neighbor algorithm that merged closely related sequences to remove PCR and sequencing errors. CDR3 sequences were aligned to IMGT reference sequences to assign V, D and J gene segments. For a sequence to be retained, a match of at least six nucleotides was required to both a V gene segment and a J gene segment. A rearrangement was called productive if the CDR3 had no stop codons and remained in frame with V and J, and every other rearrangement was called non-productive. CDR3 was defined according to IMGT convention as the region running from the second conserved V-encoded cysteine to the conserved J-encoded phenylalanine. The earlier analysis of 587 of the donors excluded sequences that lacked an unambiguous match to a single V gene segment. An earlier analysis of several hundred of the donors called V segments functional above 56.7% productive rearrangements and segregating when the between-donor standard deviation exceeded 5%. A statistical classification framework was built to diagnose cytomegalovirus status from the catalog of TCR beta chain sequences. In a later analysis, V and J genes were assigned by comparing TCR nucleotide sequences against IMGT/GENE-DB human TR gene sequences. Using the TCRdist pipeline, a later analysis assigned CDR3 sequences along with most-parsimonious VDJ recombination scenarios. In a later analysis, each TCR beta chain was defined by its CDR3 amino acid sequence together with its V-gene family, and reads lacking a unique V-gene family were excluded. To address suspected cross-contamination and a sequencing artifact, a later analysis removed roughly 640 highly shared, low-generation-probability nucleotide sequences. In a later analysis, a clonal expansion index was calculated for each public chain from normalized within-repertoire ranks of inferred template counts. In a later analysis, generation probabilities were computed with a VDJ recombination model fitted to out-of-frame rearrangements, and the resulting probabilities were checked against IGoR. In a later analysis, TCR-TCR, TCR-HLA and TCR-CMV co-occurrence was scored with hypergeometric tests, and a repertoire-size bias correction was applied to TCR pairs. False discovery rates were estimated in a later analysis by permuting HLA or CMV assignments 20 times. In a later analysis, co-occurring TCRs were grouped using DBSCAN, and TCRdist sequence similarity was added for clustering within HLA-allele-positive subsets. Repertoires with fewer than 30,000 or more than 120,000 public chains were left out of co-occurrence clustering, as were a handful of repertoires with anomalous nucleotide sharing. TCRdb took this table from immuneACCESS and kept in-frame rearrangements with V and J called. Such tables lack part of the clones; where checked against another copy, unresolved V genes explain under half of the gap, and the rest is unexplained. V and J calls and clone size come straight from that table; D and trimming were deduced from the DNA. The sample contains around 230,000 clones, over 80% of them found a single time. Approximately 6.5% of the sample belongs to the ten largest clones.

What the work shows at the level of the full study, not this receptor alone: Most TCR sequences were seen in very few donors, while some public TCRs were found in many individuals. The authors suggested that the approach could potentially be generalized to other disease states and immunological phenotypes. In an earlier analysis of 587 of the donors, most TCR beta V segments were observed in productive rearrangements about 90% or about 30% of the time, broadly matching IMGT annotations. A further reported finding was that TCR beta sequences accurately predicted the HLA-A and HLA-B alleles for most subjects in the first cohort. At a false discovery rate of 0.05, a later analysis linked 15,000 to 20,000 TCR beta sequences to specific HLA alleles. The presence/absence analyses assumed that sequencing depth was roughly uniform across donors, and that assumption may not be true. Because some donors lacked HLA typing at each locus, the association tests relied only on the typed subset. Assigning TCR associations to individual alleles was difficult when HLA alleles, especially DR and DQ, strongly co-occurred. Correlated functional status among segregating V segments might be attributable to linkage disequilibrium, but an unknown experimental factor could not be ruled out. A total of fewer than 200 TCR beta chains were listed by the study as associated with cytomegalovirus. Compared with equally common non-associated chains, HLA-associated TCR beta chains in a later analysis were more clonally expanded and had lower generation probabilities. In a later analysis, TCR association rates were found to vary across HLA loci, with the most associated TCRs seen for DRB1 alleles and the fewest for HLA-C alleles. Three of the identified cytomegalovirus-associated TCR beta chains were confirmed in vitro to be specific for cytomegalovirus antigens. A later analysis found that most CMV-associated TCR beta chains appeared HLA-restricted, with HLA associations seemingly driven largely by CMV exposure. In a later genetic analysis, fewer N-insertions in productive TCRs were reported among donors in an Asian-associated ancestry cluster than the approximately 710-donor mean. In a later genetic analysis, a missense DCLRE1C variant was associated with V-gene and J-gene trimming of TCR beta chains, and the association was replicated in an independent cohort. In this cohort, only TCR beta chains were sequenced, and detectable features were limited by the absence of alpha or paired-chain data. Because counts were too low, approximately 18 rarely observed V segments, including chromosome 9 orphons, were excluded from the earlier analysis of several hundred of the donors. Several of the top co-occurrence clusters appeared to be linked to parvovirus B19, influenza, CMV and Epstein-Barr virus, according to a later analysis. The sequencing pipeline was judged likely to have produced a cluster of highly shared sequence variants as a technical artifact. The classifier was reported to diagnose cytomegalovirus status with high specificity and sensitivity in both the original and validation cohorts. Immune exposure information for the cohort was limited to CMV serostatus.

The cohort was made up of approximately 670 healthy bone marrow donors. At the time of sampling, every cohort member was nominally healthy, though immune exposures that went unrecorded were likely present. The donor tested CMV seropositive and was one of the 289 seropositive cohort members. A peripheral blood sample was provided by each donor, and peripheral blood mononuclear cells were used for TCR beta sequencing. The Qiagen DNeasy Blood Extraction Kit was used to extract genomic DNA from the blood cell samples. Turning to this clone: This clone's antigen is unknown. Nothing much larger sits one base from this clone, and base qualities are not available.

The sequenced sample was PBMCs. This clonotype was sampled from a middle-aged man in good health and CMV-seropositive.

The nucleotide sequence is TGTGCCAGCAGCGGGGCCGGGATTCTGGACTACGAGCAGTACGTC. Its translation reads: CASSGAGILDYEQYV. Recombination connected TRBV2 to TRBJ2-7, with the D gene possibly TRBD1 or TRBD2, each one fitting 5 bases. The CDR3 runs 15 amino acids, cysteine and valine included. Only the CDR3 DNA stays, 45 bases, in frame from base 1. Trimming removed 6 bases from V and 3 bases from J, leaving 18 bases between the germline ends. CDR1 and CDR2 are drawn from the germline V gene: SNHLY, FYNNEI.